These T cell receptor beta chains were read from a single sample in a study of blood T cell repertoires in COVID-19. The assay was immunoSEQ multiplex PCR, and TCRdb's table has in-frame clones only and misses some. The sample gives about 330,000 clones, around 88% of which show up once; around 1.7% is in the top ten. The sample taken for sequencing was peripheral blood. The receptor source for this set is a woman aged 45-65 years with acute or convalescent COVID-19. Both conserved end residues are part of each CDR3. The D gene is left open where the match is weak. Not all rows give a size; the values are once, few, many and, for expanded clones, a class.

abundance	j_gene	d_gene	v_gene	CDR3nt	CDR3aa
NA	TRBJ1-2	NA	TRBV5-1	TGCGCCAGCAGCTTGCGATCAGGATATCATGGCTACACCTTC	CASSLRSGYHGYTF
NA	TRBJ2-5	TRBD1	TRBV7-2	TGTGCCAGCAGCCCACCGGGACAGAAGCAAGAGACCCAGTACTTC	CASSPPGQKQETQYF
NA	TRBJ1-1	NA	TRBV5-1	TGCGCCAGCAGCCCTAGCCCGACATCGGCAGCTTTCTTT	CASSPSPTSAAFF
NA	TRBJ2-7	TRBD2	TRBV27	TGTGCCAGCAGTTTACTAGCGGGATCCTACGAGCAGTACTTC	CASSLLAGSYEQYF
NA	TRBJ1-5	NA	TRBV19	TGTGCCAGTAGCGGGGCCCCGGGAGGCAATCAGCCCCAGCATTTT	CASSGAPGGNQPQHF
NA	TRBJ2-2	TRBD2	TRBV28	TGTGCCAGCAGCTGGGGGGGACTAGCGGGTTCCGGGGAGCTGTTTTTT	CASSWGGLAGSGELFF
NA	TRBJ2-2	TRBD1	TRBV27	TGTGCCAGCAGCCACAGGGGGCTGAACACCGGGGAGCTGTTTTTT	CASSHRGLNTGELFF
NA	TRBJ2-7	TRBD1	TRBV28	TGTGCCACCGCGGACAGGGTTTTGTACGAGCAGTACTTC	CATADRVLYEQYF
NA	TRBJ2-7	TRBD1	TRBV7-2	TGTGCCAGCAGCTTAGTAGGGACAGGGAACGAGCAGTACTTC	CASSLVGTGNEQYF
NA	TRBJ2-7	TRBD2	TRBV4-1	TGCGCCAGCAGCCAATACGTACTAGCGGGAGGGCCAAAAATCAGGAACGAGCAGTACTTC	CASSQYVLAGGPKIRNEQYF
NA	TRBJ2-5	NA	TRBV28	TGTGCCAGTAGGGGGGGAGGAGAGACCCAGTACTTC	CASRGGGETQYF
NA	TRBJ2-3	TRBD2	TRBV5-1	TGCGCCAGCAGATTACTAGCGGGAGCTTCGGTGGATACGCAGTATTTT	CASRLLAGASVDTQYF
once	TRBJ2-7	TRBD1	TRBV6-6	TGTGCCAGCAGTGATGACAGGGCCAGCTACGAGCAGTACTTC	CASSDDRASYEQYF
NA	TRBJ2-3	TRBD1	TRBV11-3	TGTGCCAGCAGCTTAGGGTACATAACAGGGGGCAGCACAGATACGCAGTATTTT	CASSLGYITGGSTDTQYF
NA	TRBJ2-3	TRBD2	TRBV19	TGTGCCAGTAGTACACCTAGCGGGAGCGGCACAGATACGCAGTATTTT	CASSTPSGSGTDTQYF
NA	TRBJ1-4	NA	TRBV18	TGTGCCAGCTCACTGGGGACTGGTAGTCTTGAAAAACTGTTTTTT	CASSLGTGSLEKLFF
NA	TRBJ2-5	TRBD1	TRBV5-4	TGTGCCAGCAGTGGGACAGGGATGGAGACCCAGTACTTC	CASSGTGMETQYF
NA	TRBJ1-2	NA	TRBV7-9	TGTGCCAGCAGCTCCCCCCCCGGCGGGGGAGCGAACTATGGCTACACCTTC	CASSSPPGGGANYGYTF
NA	TRBJ2-5	TRBD2	TRBV29-1	TGCAGCGTTGAAGAGAGCGGGAGGGTCCGAGAGACCCAGTACTTC	CSVEESGRVRETQYF
once	TRBJ2-1	NA	TRBV30	TGTGCCTGGAGTGTACTCCTCGATTTCTATGAGCAGTTCTTC	CAWSVLLDFYEQFF
NA	TRBJ2-6	TRBD1	TRBV11-2	TGTGCCAGCAGCTCCGGGACAGGGTCCTCTGGGGCCAACGTCCTGACTTTC	CASSSGTGSSGANVLTF
NA	TRBJ2-3	TRBD1	TRBV7-9	TGTGCCAGCAGCCTGACAGGGGATAGGACAGATACGCAGTATTTT	CASSLTGDRTDTQYF
NA	TRBJ1-4	TRBD1	TRBV27	TGTGCCAGCAGTCTTCTCAGGGGGAGTTCAACTAATGAAAAACTGTTTTTT	CASSLLRGSSTNEKLFF
NA	TRBJ1-2	NA	TRBV28	TGTGCCAGCTCTGATAGACGGGTTCTACCCCAATCGCGGAATTGGAACAATGGCTACACCTTC	CASSDRRVLPQSRNWNNGYTF
NA	TRBJ1-5	NA	TRBV12-3/TRBV12-4	TGTGCCAGCAGACCCCACAGTGATCAGCCCCAGCATTTT	CASRPHSDQPQHF
NA	TRBJ1-1	TRBD1	TRBV6-1	TGTGCCAGCAGTGACCCGACCACGGACAGGGGCAAGCCTGAAGCTTTCTTT	CASSDPTTDRGKPEAFF
NA	TRBJ2-6	NA	TRBV5-1	TGCGCCAGCAGCGCGGACTTACCCGGGGCCAACGTCCTGACTTTC	CASSADLPGANVLTF